The next 28 T cell receptor beta chains were all read from a single sample in a study of response to subunit inactivated influenza vaccine. TCRdb used MiXCR to reprocess the RT-PCR reads, holding one entry per CDR3 protein. This table holds hundreds of thousands of distinct CDR3 sequences, over 10% found once. Sample: PBMCs from blood, taken roughly 46 days after vaccination. The receptor set was obtained from a man in his fifties who received an inactivated influenza vaccine.

The chain couples TRBV3-1 to TRBJ2-7, with TRBD1 matching 8 bases. The V segment lost 1 base and the J segment 10 bases; nucleotides outside the gene matches: 6. The CDR3 loop spans 13 amino acids. CDR1 and CDR2 (germline): LGHDT, YNNKEL (reference sequence). The CDR3 nucleotides are TGTGCCAGCAGCCAAGTTTCAGGACAGGGACAGTACTTC. Amino acids: CASSQVSGQGQYF.

This clonotype has ten or more counts. Compared with germline, one end of the junction differs, possibly owing to a read error. V gene TRBV7-7 combines with J gene TRBJ2-2; 8 nucleotides agree with TRBD1. This CDR3 region has 14 residues. The germline gives CDR1 SSHAT, CDR2 FNYEAQ (reference sequence). The DNA for the CDR3 is TGTGCTAGCAGCCTACGACAGGGGACCGGGGAGCTGTTTTTT. Encoded protein: CASSLRQGTGELFF.

This clonotype was counted at least ten times. The chain combines TRBV7-2 with TRBJ2-6; D remains unclear. The V and J ends lost 4 bases and 0 bases respectively, with 7 bases between them. This CDR3 is built from 15 residues. Germline-derived CDR1 and CDR2 are SGHTA and FQGNSA. The CDR3 nucleotides read TGTGCCAGCAGCTCCTGGGGCTCTGGGGCCAACGTCCTGACTTTC. This codes for CASSSWGSGANVLTF.

In this sample, this clonotype turned up many times. This chain connects TRBV20-1 to TRBJ2-1, with TRBD1 identical over 9 bases. Germline CDR1 DFQATT, CDR2 SNEGSKA (reference sequence). V shed 3 bases and J 0 bases; nucleotides not matched to a gene: 6. This CDR3 has 16 amino acids. In DNA, the CDR3 is TGCAGTGCTAGTGACAGGGGGGCAAGCTCCTACAATGAGCAGTTCTTC. Its protein product is CSASDRGASSYNEQFF.

The chain has TRBV4-1 and TRBJ2-4; 12 bases fit TRBD2. Germline V gene sequence: CDR1 MGHRA, CDR2 YSYEKL. This CDR3 comprises 20 residues. Trimming removed 0 bases from V and 1 base from J; junction bases left unmatched: 10. The chain's CDR3 is CASSQDPLAGGPRAKNIQYF. In DNA form, the CDR3 reads TGCGCCAGCAGCCAAGATCCTCTAGCGGGGGGGCCGAGGGCCAAAAACATTCAGTACTTC.

This clonotype came up a few times. The rearrangement links TRBV3-1 to TRBJ2-5; D is uncertain. V lost 1 base to trimming and J lost 4 bases, with 13 bases between them. CDR1 and CDR2 (germline): LGHDT, YNNKEL (reference sequence). The CDR3 runs to 15 residues. DNA for the CDR3: TGTGCCAGCAGCCAAGGCCCACTCCGAGGAGAGACCCAGTACTTC. Protein: CASSQGPLRGETQYF.

This clonotype was detected ten times or more. The CDR3 loop reads CASSLLANQPQHF. DNA for the CDR3: TGTGCCAGCAGTTTATTAGCCAATCAGCCCCAGCATTTT. V is TRBV12-3 or TRBV12-4 and J is TRBJ1-5; D gene ambiguous. The V end was cut by 2 bases, the J end by 3 bases, with 5 bases between. This CDR3 region has 13 residues.

The V call is TRBV5-1, the J call TRBJ2-2; D call uncertain. The V end lost 4 bases, the J end lost 7 bases, and 8 bases lay between the germline ends. Germline lookup yields CDR1 SGHRS and CDR2 YFSETQ. The CDR3 has 12 residues. The CDR3 DNA sequence: TGCGCCAGCAGCCTCAGAGACGGGGAGCTGTTTTTT. Its translation: CASSLRDGELFF.

This clonotype was detected only a few times. The gene calls are TRBV7-2 and TRBJ2-1; 11 bases match TRBD2. The CDR3 is made up of 16 amino acids. V trimming: 5 bases; J trimming: 7 bases; junction bases outside the gene matches: 10. CDR1 and CDR2 from the germline V gene are SGHTA and FQGNSA. DNA for the CDR3: TGTGCCAGCAGCCCACGAACTAGCGGGGGTTGGAATGAGCAGTTCTTC. Protein product: CASSPRTSGGWNEQFF.

V usage is TRBV5-1 and J usage is TRBJ2-3, with 7 bases that match TRBD1. Germline V CDR1 and CDR2: SGHRS, YFSETQ. CDR3 size: 14 residues. The J segment lost 5 bases and the V segment lost 2 bases, leaving 5 bases of the junction unmatched. CDR3 sequence (DNA): TGCGCCAGCAGCTTAGGACAGGCCGAAGATACGCAGTATTTT. Amino acids: CASSLGQAEDTQYF.

In this sample, this clonotype turned up many times. The chain has TRBV12-3 or TRBV12-4 and TRBJ2-2, with 9 bases lining up with TRBD1. This CDR3 region has 16 residues. V shed 5 bases and J 6 bases; nucleotides not matched to a gene: 10. The CDR3 spells CASSPRDRVFAGELFF. DNA for the CDR3: TGTGCCAGCAGTCCTCGGGACAGGGTATTTGCCGGGGAGCTGTTTTTT.

This clonotype was counted ten times or more. The rearrangement joins TRBV20-1 to TRBJ1-1, with D perhaps TRBD1 (5 bases). This CDR3 region has 15 residues. The germline V gene has CDR1 DFQATT and CDR2 SNEGSKA (reference sequence). V was shortened by 1 base and J by 0 bases, with 12 bases between the two germline ends. The CDR3 bases are TGCAGTGCTAGAGGAAGACAGAACATGAACACTGAAGCTTTCTTT. It yields the protein CSARGRQNMNTEAFF.

This clonotype was detected a few times. V usage is TRBV15 and J usage is TRBJ1-6; no reliable D call. CDR3 size: 15 residues. Germline V gene sequence: CDR1 LNHNV, CDR2 YYDKDF (reference sequence). V was cut by 0 bases and J by 5 bases, with 8 bases left in between. The CDR3 protein is CATSRDPTDNSPLHF. The CDR3 bases are TGTGCCACCAGCAGAGATCCCACGGATAATTCACCCCTCCACTTT.

This clonotype came up a few times. The genes are TRBV25-1 and TRBJ2-5; D is possibly TRBD1 (6 bases). Trimming removed 1 base from V and 5 bases from J, with 17 bases in between. CDR1 MGHDK and CDR2 SYGVNS come from the germline V gene. The CDR3 is 16 residues long. This CDR3 is CASSELRTALPETQYF. CDR3 nucleotides: TGTGCCAGCAGTGAATTGAGGACAGCCCTCCCGGAGACCCAGTACTTC.

The chain employs TRBV4-3 and TRBJ2-5; D is unclear. CDR3 length equals 15 residues. Per germline, CDR1 LGHNA and CDR2 YSLEER. The V gene lost 0 bases and the J gene lost 5 bases, with 13 bases spanning the gap. CDR3 coding DNA: TGCGCCAGCAGCCAAGATCCGGATTCGGAGGAGACCCAGTACTTC. It specifies CASSQDPDSEETQYF.

The chain is built from TRBV4-2 and TRBJ2-7; perhaps D is TRBD1 or TRBD2 (5 bases each). Germline CDR1 reads LGHNA; CDR2 reads YNFKEQ. The CDR3 consists of 19 residues. Trimming took off 1 base at V and 4 bases at J, with 26 bases between the two ends. In DNA form, the CDR3 reads TGTGCCAGCAGCCAAGCGATCGGCAGGGAGAAGTCTTACGGATACGAGCAGTACTTC. This gives the protein CASSQAIGREKSYGYEQYF.

Comment on this clonotype: With a much larger clone just one base away, this may be a read error. V is TRBV14 and J is TRBJ2-7, with unresolved D. V lost 5 bases, J lost 4 bases, and 9 bases lay in between. Germline V gives CDR1 SGHDN, CDR2 FVKESK. CDR3 length: 12 residues. The CDR3 loop is CASSERKYEQYF. The CDR3 bases are TGTGCCAGCAGCGAGAGGAAATACGAGCAGTACTTC.

This clonotype was found a few times. The CDR3 bases are TGCAGTGCGTCGCTAGCAGAGAAAAACATTCAGTACTTC. Its translation: CSASLAEKNIQYF. V usage is TRBV20-1 and J usage is TRBJ2-4; a weak D match, TRBD2 (5 bases). Germline V lookup: CDR1 DFQATT, CDR2 SNEGSKA (reference sequence). The CDR3 is 13 amino acids. The V and J ends lost 6 bases and 4 bases respectively, with 13 bases between them.

The V and J genes are TRBV12-3 or TRBV12-4 and TRBJ1-6; no reliable D call. This CDR3 is built from 13 residues. Between the trimmed V and J ends, which lost 3 bases and 7 bases, there was a span of 7 bases. The CDR3 coding sequence is TGTGCCAGCAGTTTTTCCCGAAATTCACCCCTCCACTTT. Residues: CASSFSRNSPLHF.

This clonotype showed up just a few times. The V gene is TRBV3-1, the J gene TRBJ2-5, with 7 nucleotides matching TRBD2. The germline V gene encodes CDR1 LGHDT and CDR2 YNNKEL (reference sequence). The CDR3 contains 17 residues. The V and J ends lost 0 bases and 7 bases, in that order; junction bases with no gene match: 14. The CDR3 coding sequence is TGTGCCAGCAGCCAAGATCGCGGCGGGAGCACGTCGAGGACCCAGTACTTC. Its protein product is CASSQDRGGSTSRTQYF.

This clonotype has just a few counts. The rearrangement joins TRBV4-2 to TRBJ2-6, with D perhaps assigned TRBD1 or TRBD2 (5 bases each). Germline assignment: CDR1 LGHNA and CDR2 YNFKEQ. The V and J ends lost 3 bases and 4 bases respectively, with 10 bases between them. The CDR3 has 15 residues. CDR3 sequence (DNA): TGTGCCAGCAGCCAGGGGGTCTCGGGGGCCAACGTCCTGACTTTC. Protein sequence: CASSQGVSGANVLTF.

This rearrangement joins TRBV7-2 to TRBJ2-5, with TRBD2 identical over 8 bases. Unmatched junction bases numbered 11, after V lost 1 base and J lost 4 bases. CDR3 length: 17 amino acids. CDR1 SGHTA and CDR2 FQGNSA come from the germline V gene. The CDR3 sequence is CASSLGRAGVERETQYF. In nucleotides, the CDR3 is TGTGCCAGCAGCTTAGGGAGAGCGGGGGTTGAAAGAGAGACCCAGTACTTC.

This clonotype came up many times. The gene calls are TRBV28 and TRBJ2-5, with 11 positions matching TRBD2. Per the germline V gene, CDR1 is MDHEN and CDR2 is SYDVKM. The CDR3 extends over 19 amino acids. The V gene end was trimmed by 5 bases and the J gene end by 4 bases; junction bases not matched to a gene: 18. CDR3 DNA: TGTGCCAGCAGTCCGGGCAGGGCTACTAGCGGGAGCATCGGAGAGACCCAGTACTTC. Encoded protein: CASSPGRATSGSIGETQYF.

Here the CDR3 DNA reads TGTGCCAGCAGACTTAATTGGGCCGAAAAACTGTTTTTT. Amino acids: CASRLNWAEKLFF. The chain links TRBV12-3 or TRBV12-4 to TRBJ1-4; the D is unclear. The CDR3 spans 13 residues. V lost 6 bases and J 8 bases, leaving 13 bases between the germline ends.

DNA of the CDR3: TGTGCCATCAGTGTAGGAGGGATGGGATCACCCCTCCACTTT. It encodes CAISVGGMGSPLHF. This chain uses TRBV10-3 with TRBJ1-6; unclear D gene. The germline V gene has CDR1 ENHRY and CDR2 SYGVKD. CDR3 length: 14 amino acids. With 4 bases removed from V and 10 bases from J, the gap between germline ends came to 14 bases.

The V gene is TRBV27, the J gene TRBJ2-1, with TRBD1 as a possible D gene (6 bases). The CDR3 totals 15 residues. Trimming removed 3 bases at V and 9 bases at J, with 18 bases between. CDR1 is MNHEY and CDR2 is SMNVEV in the germline V gene (reference sequence). The DNA of the CDR3 is TGTGCCAGCAGTTTTTACAGGGTGGATTCCCCTGAGCAGTTCTTC. Translating it yields CASSFYRVDSPEQFF.

This clonotype was observed at least ten times. The CDR3 region has the DNA TGCAGTGTTAAGGAAATGGTAAACTATGGCTACACCTTC. This translates into CSVKEMVNYGYTF. The chain couples TRBV20-1 to TRBJ1-2; no definite D call. Per germline, CDR1 DFQATT and CDR2 SNEGSKA (reference sequence). The CDR3 totals 13 residues. Trimming shortened V by 7 bases and J by 2 bases, and 14 bases separated the two germline ends.

The chain couples TRBV5-1 to TRBJ2-7, with 9 bases matching TRBD1. V shed 2 bases, J shed 5 bases, and the junction held 14 bases outside the gene matches. The CDR3 runs 17 residues. The germline V gene has CDR1 SGHRS and CDR2 YFSETQ. CDR3 DNA sequence: TGCGCCAGCAGCTTCGGACAGGGGCTAGCGTCCCTTCACGAGCAGTACTTC. This gives the protein CASSFGQGLASLHEQYF. Full variable domain (missing parts from reference TRBV5-1 and TRBJ2-7): KAGVTQTPRYLIKTRGQQVTLSCSPISGHRSVSWYQQTPGQGLQFLFEYFSETQRNKGNFPGRFSGRQFSNSRSEMNVSTLELGDSALYLCASSFGQGLASLHEQYFGPGTRLTVT.